This T cell receptor (beta chain) was found in a study of post-analysis software for immune sequencing data. Overall study context: Multiple sclerosis in the patients followed relapsing-remitting, secondary progressive and progressive-relapsing courses. Study outcomes and limitations: Patients carried five TRBV segments more frequently than controls did, and TRBV5-6, TRBV5-1 and TRBV20-1 were among them.

Details on this clonotype: Its antigen remains unidentified.

The germline gives CDR1 GTSNPN, CDR2 SVGIG (reference sequence). Trimming shortened V by 4 bases and J by 3 bases, and 10 bases separated the two germline ends. The CDR3 length is 13 residues. Tagging with unique molecular identifiers was a feature of the TCR beta cDNA libraries. T cells numbering roughly 0.95 to 10 million gave rise to roughly 0.5 million cDNA molecules. Each CDR3 protein is one row after TCRdb ran MiXCR on the PCR reads. The profile shows a few hundred thousand distinct CDR3 sequences, about 40% of them singletons. V usage is TRBV30 and J usage is TRBJ1-5; D is uncertain. What was sequenced was blood. This receptor was identified in a girl between 10 and 17 years old with multiple sclerosis. The CDR3 sequence: CAWNRAINQPQHF. In nucleotides, the CDR3 is TGTGCCTGGAATAGGGCTATCAATCAGCCCCAGCATTTT.